Described below is a single T cell receptor beta chain sequence and its context. The data were taken from a study of blood T cell repertoires in COVID-19. Study at large: Acute and convalescent COVID-19 specimens originated in the United States, Italy and Spain. The analysed material was cDNA or gDNA that came from T cells, B-cell-depleted T cells, or PBMCs.

From germline, CDR1 is MNHEY and CDR2 SVGEGT. J lost 1 base, V lost 2 bases, and 4 bases had no gene match. This CDR3 has 15 amino acids. The repertoire was sequenced with immunoSEQ multiplex PCR; TCRdb's copy has only in-frame clones and lacks some. The table lists 140,000 to 150,000 clones, around 84% of them singletons, with 8% to 9% in the top ten. V and J are TRBV6-2 or TRBV6-3 and TRBJ1-1; TRBD1 agrees at 7 bases. This sequence was found in a man younger than 45 with COVID-19, enrolled during active disease. The sample was peripheral blood. Written as DNA, the CDR3 is TGTGCCAGCAGTTACGGGGGGACAGCGAACACTGAAGCTTTCTTT. This gives the protein CASSYGGTANTEAFF.